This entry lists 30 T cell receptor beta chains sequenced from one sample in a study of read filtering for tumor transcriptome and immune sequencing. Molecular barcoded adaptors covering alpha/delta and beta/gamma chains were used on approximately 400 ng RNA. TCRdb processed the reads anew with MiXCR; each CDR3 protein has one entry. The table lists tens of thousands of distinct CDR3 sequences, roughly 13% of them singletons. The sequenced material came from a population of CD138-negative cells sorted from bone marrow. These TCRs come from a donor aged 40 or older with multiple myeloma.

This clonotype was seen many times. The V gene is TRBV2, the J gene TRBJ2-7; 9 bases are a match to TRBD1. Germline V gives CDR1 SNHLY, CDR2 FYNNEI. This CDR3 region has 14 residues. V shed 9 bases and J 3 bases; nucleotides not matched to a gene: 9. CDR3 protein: CASQGTGLNYEQYF. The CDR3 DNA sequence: TGTGCCAGTCAAGGGACAGGGCTGAACTACGAGCAGTACTTC. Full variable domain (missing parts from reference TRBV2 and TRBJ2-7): EPEVTQTPSHQVTQMGQEVILRCVPISNHLYFYWYRQILGQKVEFLVSFYNNEISEKSEIFDDQFSVERPDGSNFTLKIRSTKLEDSAMYFCASQGTGLNYEQYFGPGTRLTVT.

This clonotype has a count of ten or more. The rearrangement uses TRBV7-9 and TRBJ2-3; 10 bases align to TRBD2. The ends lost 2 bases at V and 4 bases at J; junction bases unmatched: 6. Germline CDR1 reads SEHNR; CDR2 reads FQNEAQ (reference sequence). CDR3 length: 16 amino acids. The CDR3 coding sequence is TGTGCCAGCAGCTTACCAGCGGGGGGGTCGGCAGATACGCAGTATTTT. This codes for CASSLPAGGSADTQYF.

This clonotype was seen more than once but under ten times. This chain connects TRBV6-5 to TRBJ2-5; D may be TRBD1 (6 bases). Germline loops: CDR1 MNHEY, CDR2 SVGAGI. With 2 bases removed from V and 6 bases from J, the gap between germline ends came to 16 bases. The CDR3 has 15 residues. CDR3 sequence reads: CASSYNFRQVQTQYF. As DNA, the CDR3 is TGTGCCAGCAGTTACAACTTCCGACAGGTTCAGACCCAGTACTTC.

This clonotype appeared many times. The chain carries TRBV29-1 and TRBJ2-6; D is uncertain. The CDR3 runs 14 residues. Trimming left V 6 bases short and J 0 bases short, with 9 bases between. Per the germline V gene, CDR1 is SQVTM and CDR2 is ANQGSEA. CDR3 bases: TGCAGCGTCCATGACGGCTCTGGGGCCAACGTCCTGACTTTC. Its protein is CSVHDGSGANVLTF.

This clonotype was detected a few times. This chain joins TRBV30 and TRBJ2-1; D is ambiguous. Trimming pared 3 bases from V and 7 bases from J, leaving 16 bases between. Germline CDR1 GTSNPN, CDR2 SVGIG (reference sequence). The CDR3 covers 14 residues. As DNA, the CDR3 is TGTGCCTGGAGCCCCGACGGGTTCGGGAATGAGCAGTTCTTC. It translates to CAWSPDGFGNEQFF. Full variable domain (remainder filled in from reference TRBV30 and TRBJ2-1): SQTIHQWPATLVQPVGSPLSLECTVEGTSNPNLYWYRQAAGRGLQLLFYSVGIGQISSEVPQNLSASRPQDRQFILSSKKLLLSDSGFYLCAWSPDGFGNEQFFGPGTRLTVL.

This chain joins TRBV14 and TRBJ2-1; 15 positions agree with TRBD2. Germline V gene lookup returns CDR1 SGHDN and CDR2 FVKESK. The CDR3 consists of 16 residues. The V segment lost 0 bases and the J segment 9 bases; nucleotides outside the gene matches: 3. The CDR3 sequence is CASSQEAGLAGGEQFF. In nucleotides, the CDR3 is TGTGCCAGCAGCCAAGAGGCGGGACTAGCGGGGGGTGAGCAGTTCTTC.

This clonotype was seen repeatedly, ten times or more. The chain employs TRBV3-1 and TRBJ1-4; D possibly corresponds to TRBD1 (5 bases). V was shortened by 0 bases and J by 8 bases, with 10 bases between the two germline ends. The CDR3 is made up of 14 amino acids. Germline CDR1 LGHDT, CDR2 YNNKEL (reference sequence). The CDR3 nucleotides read TGTGCCAGCAGCCAAGATTGGCAGGGAGAAAAACTGTTTTTT. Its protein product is CASSQDWQGEKLFF.

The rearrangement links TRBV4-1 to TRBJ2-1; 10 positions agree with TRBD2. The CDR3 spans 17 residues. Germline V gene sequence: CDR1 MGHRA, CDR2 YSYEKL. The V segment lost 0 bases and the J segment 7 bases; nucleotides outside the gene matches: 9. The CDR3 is CASSQDQSASGRNEQFF. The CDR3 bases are TGCGCCAGCAGCCAAGATCAGTCGGCTAGCGGGAGAAATGAGCAGTTCTTC.

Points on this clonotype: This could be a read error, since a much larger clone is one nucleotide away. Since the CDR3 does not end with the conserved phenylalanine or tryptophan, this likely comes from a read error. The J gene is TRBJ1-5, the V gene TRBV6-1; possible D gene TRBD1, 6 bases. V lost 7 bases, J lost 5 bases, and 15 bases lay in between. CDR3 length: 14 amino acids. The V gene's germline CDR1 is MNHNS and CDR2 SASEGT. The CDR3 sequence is CASIYRDTDQPQHL. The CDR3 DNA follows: TGTGCCAGCATTTATCGGGACACTGATCAGCCCCAGCATTTA.

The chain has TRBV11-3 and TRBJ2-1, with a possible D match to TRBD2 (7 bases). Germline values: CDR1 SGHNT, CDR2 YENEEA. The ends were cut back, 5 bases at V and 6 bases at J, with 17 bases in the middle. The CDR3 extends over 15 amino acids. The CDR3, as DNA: TGTGCCAGCAGCCCCCCCAGGGGAGGGCCCAATGAGCAGTTCTTC. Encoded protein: CASSPPRGGPNEQFF.

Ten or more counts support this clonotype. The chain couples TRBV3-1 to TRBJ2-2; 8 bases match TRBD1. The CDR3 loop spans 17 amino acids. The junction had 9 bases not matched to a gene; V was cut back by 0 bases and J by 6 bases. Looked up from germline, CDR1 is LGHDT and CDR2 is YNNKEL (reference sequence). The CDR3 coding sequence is TGTGCCAGCAGCCAAGATCCCCGGGACAGGAAGGCCGGGGAGCTGTTTTTT. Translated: CASSQDPRDRKAGELFF.

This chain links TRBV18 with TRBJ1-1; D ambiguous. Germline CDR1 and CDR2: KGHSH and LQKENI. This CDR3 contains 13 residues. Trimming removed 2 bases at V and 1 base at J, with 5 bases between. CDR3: CASSPMGNTEAFF. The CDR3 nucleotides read TGTGCCAGCTCACCAATGGGGAACACTGAAGCTTTCTTT.

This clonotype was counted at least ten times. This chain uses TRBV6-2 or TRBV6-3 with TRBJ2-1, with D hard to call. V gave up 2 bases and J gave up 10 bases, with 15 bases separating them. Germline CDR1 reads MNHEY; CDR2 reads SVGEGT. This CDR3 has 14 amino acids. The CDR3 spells CASSYDSATREQFF. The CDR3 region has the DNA TGTGCCAGCAGTTACGATTCGGCTACCCGAGAGCAGTTCTTC.

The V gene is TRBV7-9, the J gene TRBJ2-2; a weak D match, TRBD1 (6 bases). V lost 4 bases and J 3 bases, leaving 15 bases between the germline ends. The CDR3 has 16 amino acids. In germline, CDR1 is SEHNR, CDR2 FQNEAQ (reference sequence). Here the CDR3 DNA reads TGTGCCAGCAGCTATACTCTACAGGGCTACACCGGGGAGCTGTTTTTT. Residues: CASSYTLQGYTGELFF. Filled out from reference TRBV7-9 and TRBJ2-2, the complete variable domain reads DTGVSQNPRHKITKRGQNVTFRCDPISEHNRLYWYRQTLGQGPEFLTYFQNEAQLEKSRLLSDRFSAERPKGSFSTLEIQRTEQGDSAMYLCASSYTLQGYTGELFFGEGSRLTVL.

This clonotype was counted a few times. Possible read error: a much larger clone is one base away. CDR3 coding DNA: TGCGGCGTTGTCGACAGGGTTCGAACCGGGGAGCTGTTTTTT. Protein sequence: CGVVDRVRTGELFF. This chain joins TRBV29-1 and TRBJ2-2, with 7 bases that match TRBD1. The CDR3 covers 14 residues. The germline V gene has CDR1 SQVTM and CDR2 ANQGSEA.

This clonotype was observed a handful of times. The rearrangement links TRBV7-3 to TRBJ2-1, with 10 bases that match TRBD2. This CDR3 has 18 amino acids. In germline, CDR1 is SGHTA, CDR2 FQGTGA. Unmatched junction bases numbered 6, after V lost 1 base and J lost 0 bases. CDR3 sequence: CASSLMASGGASYNEQFF. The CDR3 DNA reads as TGTGCCAGCAGCTTAATGGCTAGCGGGGGCGCCTCCTACAATGAGCAGTTCTTC.

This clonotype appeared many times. CDR3 coding DNA: TGTGCCAGCAGCCCAACACCGGGACTAGTTTCCTACGAGCAGTACTTC. Translation: CASSPTPGLVSYEQYF. The chain carries TRBV7-2 and TRBJ2-7; TRBD2 aligns across 8 bases. V shed 5 bases, J shed 1 base, and the junction held 10 bases outside the gene matches. The CDR3 runs to 16 residues. Germline V gives CDR1 SGHTA, CDR2 FQGNSA.

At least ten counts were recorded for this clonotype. CDR3 sequence (DNA): TGTGCCAGCAGCTTATCACGGGGGCGGAAGCAGTACTTC. It codes for CASSLSRGRKQYF. The J gene is TRBJ2-7, the V gene TRBV7-3; possibly TRBD1 or TRBD2 for D (6 bases each). Germline lookup yields CDR1 SGHTA and CDR2 FQGTGA. The CDR3 extends over 13 amino acids. The V gene lost 2 bases and the J gene lost 8 bases, with 13 bases spanning the gap. Supplemented by reference TRBV7-3 and TRBJ2-7, the full variable domain reads GAGVSQTPSNKVTEKGKYVELRCDPISGHTALYWYRQSLGQGPEFLIYFQGTGAADDSGLPNDRFFAVRPEGSVSTLKIQRTERGDSAVYLCASSLSRGRKQYFGPGTRLTVT.

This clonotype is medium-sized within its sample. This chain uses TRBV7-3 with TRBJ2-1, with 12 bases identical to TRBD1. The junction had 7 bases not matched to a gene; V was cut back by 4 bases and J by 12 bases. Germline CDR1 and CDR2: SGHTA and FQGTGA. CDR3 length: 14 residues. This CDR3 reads CASSSGTGGGRQFF. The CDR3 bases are TGTGCCAGCAGCTCCGGGACAGGGGGCGGGCGGCAGTTCTTC.

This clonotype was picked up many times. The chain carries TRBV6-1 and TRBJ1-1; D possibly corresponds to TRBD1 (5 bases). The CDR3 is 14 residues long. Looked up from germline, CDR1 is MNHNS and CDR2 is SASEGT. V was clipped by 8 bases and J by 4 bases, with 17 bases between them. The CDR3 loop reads CASDWRQGSTEAFF. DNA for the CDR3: TGTGCCAGCGATTGGCGGCAGGGAAGCACTGAAGCTTTCTTT.

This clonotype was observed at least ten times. The DNA of the CDR3 is TGCAGTGCCACACCCCGGACGGGGAACACTGAAGCTTTCTTT. Translated: CSATPRTGNTEAFF. The chain carries TRBV20-1 and TRBJ1-1; D gene unclear. This CDR3 spans 14 amino acids. Between the trimmed V and J ends, which lost 6 bases and 1 base, there was a span of 15 bases. Germline CDR1 is DFQATT and CDR2 is SNEGSKA (reference sequence).

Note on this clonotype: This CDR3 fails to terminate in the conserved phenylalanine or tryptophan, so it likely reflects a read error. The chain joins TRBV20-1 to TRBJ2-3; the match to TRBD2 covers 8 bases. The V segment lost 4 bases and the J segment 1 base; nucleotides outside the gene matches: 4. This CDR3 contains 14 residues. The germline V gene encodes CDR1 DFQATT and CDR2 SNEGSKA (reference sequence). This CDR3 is CSAKKAGGTDTQYL. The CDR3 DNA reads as TGCAGTGCTAAGAAAGCGGGAGGCACAGATACGCAGTATCTT.

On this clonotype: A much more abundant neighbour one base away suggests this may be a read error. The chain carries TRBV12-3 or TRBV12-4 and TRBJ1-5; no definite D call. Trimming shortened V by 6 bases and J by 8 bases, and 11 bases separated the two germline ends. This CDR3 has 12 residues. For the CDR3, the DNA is TGTGCCAGCAGCCTACCGGGCAAGCCCCAGCATTTT. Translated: CASSLPGKPQHF.

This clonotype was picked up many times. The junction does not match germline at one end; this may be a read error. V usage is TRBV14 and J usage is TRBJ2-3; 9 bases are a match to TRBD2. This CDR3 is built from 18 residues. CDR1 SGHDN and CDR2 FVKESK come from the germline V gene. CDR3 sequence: CASSQVYPSGNYTGTQYF. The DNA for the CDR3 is TGTGCCAGCAGCCAAGTATATCCTAGCGGGAACTACACAGGTACGCAGTATTTT.

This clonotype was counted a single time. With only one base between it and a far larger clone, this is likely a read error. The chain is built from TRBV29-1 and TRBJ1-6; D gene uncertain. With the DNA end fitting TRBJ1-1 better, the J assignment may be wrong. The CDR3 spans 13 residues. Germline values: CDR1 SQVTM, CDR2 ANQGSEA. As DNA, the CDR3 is TGCAGCGCCGAATATAGGGTGAGGACTGAAGCTTTCTTT. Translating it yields CSAEYRVRTEAFF.

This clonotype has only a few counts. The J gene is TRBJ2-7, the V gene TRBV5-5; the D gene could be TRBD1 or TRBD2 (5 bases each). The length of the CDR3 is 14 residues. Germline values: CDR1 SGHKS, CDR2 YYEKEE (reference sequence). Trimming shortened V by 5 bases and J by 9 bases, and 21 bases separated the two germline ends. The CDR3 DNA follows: TGTGCCAGCAGAACGGCCCGGGACGGCCACGGGCAGTACTTC. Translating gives CASRTARDGHGQYF.

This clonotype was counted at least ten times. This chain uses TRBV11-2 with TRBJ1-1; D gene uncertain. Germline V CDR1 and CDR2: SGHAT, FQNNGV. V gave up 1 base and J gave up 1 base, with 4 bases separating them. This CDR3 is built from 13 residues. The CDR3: CASSLGQNTEAFF. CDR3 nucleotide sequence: TGTGCCAGCAGCTTAGGACAGAACACTGAAGCTTTCTTT.

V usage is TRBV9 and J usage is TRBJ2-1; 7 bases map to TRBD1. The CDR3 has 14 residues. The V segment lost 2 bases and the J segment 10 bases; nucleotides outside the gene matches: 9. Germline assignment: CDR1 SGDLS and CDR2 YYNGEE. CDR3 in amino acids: CASSVLQGLGEQFF. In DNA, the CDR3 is TGTGCCAGCAGCGTTTTACAGGGGCTCGGGGAGCAGTTCTTC.

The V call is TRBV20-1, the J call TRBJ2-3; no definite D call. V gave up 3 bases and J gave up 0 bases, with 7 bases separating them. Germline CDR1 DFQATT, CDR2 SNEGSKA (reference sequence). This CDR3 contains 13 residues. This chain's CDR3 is CSASAASTDTQYF. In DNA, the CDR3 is TGCAGTGCTAGTGCCGCAAGCACAGATACGCAGTATTTT.

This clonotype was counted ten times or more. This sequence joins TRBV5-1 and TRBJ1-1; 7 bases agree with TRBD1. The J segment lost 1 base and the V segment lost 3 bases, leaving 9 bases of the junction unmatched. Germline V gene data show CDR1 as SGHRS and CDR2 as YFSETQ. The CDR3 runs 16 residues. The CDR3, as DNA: TGCGCCAGCAGCTGGAAGACGACAGGGCAGAACACTGAAGCTTTCTTT. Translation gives CASSWKTTGQNTEAFF.